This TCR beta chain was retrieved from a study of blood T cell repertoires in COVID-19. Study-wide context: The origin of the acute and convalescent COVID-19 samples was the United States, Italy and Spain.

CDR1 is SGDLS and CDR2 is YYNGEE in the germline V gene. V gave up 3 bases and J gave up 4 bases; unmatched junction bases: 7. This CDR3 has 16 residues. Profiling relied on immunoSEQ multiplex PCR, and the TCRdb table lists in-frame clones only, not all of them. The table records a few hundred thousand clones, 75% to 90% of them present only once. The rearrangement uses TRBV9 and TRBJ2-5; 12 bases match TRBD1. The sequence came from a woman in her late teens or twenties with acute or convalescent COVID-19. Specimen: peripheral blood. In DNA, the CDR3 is TGTGCCAGCAGCGCCCCGGGACAGGGGGCGGGAGAGACCCAGTACTTC. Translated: CASSAPGQGAGETQYF.